These 30 T cell receptor beta chains originate from one sample sequenced in a study of T cells in localized non-small cell lung cancer. TCRdb's copy holds only in-frame clones and misses some; the assay was immunoSEQ multiplex PCR. Here the sample spans 2,600 or so clones, under 40% being singletons. The specimen comprised lung tumor tissue, sampled before any cancer treatment. The receptors here all came from a female donor at least 60 years old with stage II lung adenocarcinoma.

This clone has only one observation. The chain combines TRBV14 with TRBJ1-2, with a tentative D call TRBD1 (5 bases). The CDR3 covers 13 residues. Trimming shortened V by 0 bases and J by 6 bases, and 8 bases separated the two germline ends. CDR1 is SGHDN and CDR2 is FVKESK in the germline V gene. The CDR3 sequence: CASSQEWGDGYTF. The CDR3, as DNA: TGTGCCAGCAGCCAAGAATGGGGGGATGGCTACACCTTC.

This clone was recorded a few times. The chain couples TRBV6-1 to TRBJ2-1; either TRBD1 or TRBD2 may supply D (5 bases each). This CDR3 is 18 amino acids long. Trimming shortened V by 0 bases and J by 1 base, and 16 bases separated the two germline ends. From germline, CDR1 is MNHNS and CDR2 SASEGT. CDR3 DNA: TGTGCCAGCAGTGAAGCAACGCTCGGGGCCAGTTCCTACAATGAGCAGTTCTTC. Protein: CASSEATLGASSYNEQFF.

This chain connects TRBV10-3 to TRBJ1-2; D not certain. There are 14 residues in the CDR3. In germline, CDR1 is ENHRY, CDR2 SYGVKD. V was clipped by 2 bases and J by 4 bases, with 11 bases between them. CDR3 sequence (DNA): TGTGCCATCAGTGAGGGGCAGGAGTCCTATGGCTACACCTTC. Its protein is CAISEGQESYGYTF.

This clone counts as medium-sized (0.01 to 0.1%). The chain combines TRBV9 with TRBJ1-2; D gene uncertain. The CDR3 has 14 residues. V was pared by 0 bases and J by 4 bases, with 10 bases between. CDR1 SGDLS and CDR2 YYNGEE come from the germline V gene. The CDR3 DNA is TGTGCCAGCAGCGTAGGAGGCCCCCTCTATGGCTACACCTTC. It specifies CASSVGGPLYGYTF.

This chain connects TRBV4-1 to TRBJ1-5; D gene ambiguous. This CDR3 region has 12 residues. V was trimmed by 0 bases and J by 4 bases, leaving 1 base between them. Germline values: CDR1 MGHRA, CDR2 YSYEKL. The CDR3 region has the DNA TGCGCCAGCAGCCAAGAGAATCAGCCCCAGCATTTT. This sequence encodes CASSQENQPQHF.

The rearrangement joins TRBV10-1 to TRBJ2-3, with 9 bases that match TRBD1. The junction had 6 bases not matched to a gene; V was cut back by 0 bases and J by 2 bases. The germline gives CDR1 WNHNN, CDR2 SYGVQD (reference sequence). The CDR3 is 17 amino acids. The CDR3 DNA reads as TGCGCCAGCAGTGAGTCGGTAGGGACAGGGATCACAGATACGCAGTATTTT. As protein: CASSESVGTGITDTQYF.

The chain combines TRBV30 with TRBJ1-4; D not resolved. Trimming left V 0 bases short and J 2 bases short, with 10 bases between. Germline lookup yields CDR1 GTSNPN and CDR2 SVGIG (reference sequence). The CDR3 is 15 amino acids. The CDR3 loop reads CAWSVGSVTNEKLFF. Written as DNA, the CDR3 is TGTGCCTGGAGTGTAGGGTCAGTGACTAATGAAAAACTGTTTTTT.

This clone was seen only once. The chain uses TRBV6-8 and TRBJ2-3; D gene uncertain. The V end was cut by 6 bases, the J end by 2 bases, with 12 bases between. Germline assignment: CDR1 MNHGY and CDR2 SAAAGT. CDR3 length: 14 amino acids. This CDR3 is CASRLGPVTDTQYF. The CDR3 nucleotides read TGTGCCAGCAGACTCGGCCCGGTCACAGATACGCAGTATTTT.

In this sample, this clone turned up a few times. The rearrangement joins TRBV11-3 to TRBJ1-4, with D possibly matching TRBD1 (5 bases). V lost 6 bases and J 4 bases, leaving 15 bases between the germline ends. This CDR3 region has 15 residues. Germline CDR1 is SGHNT and CDR2 is YENEEA. CDR3 in amino acids: CASSDQGRSNEKLFF. CDR3 sequence (DNA): TGTGCCAGCAGTGACCAGGGCAGGAGTAATGAAAAACTGTTTTTT.

By frequency in the sample, this clone is medium-sized. The chain carries TRBV19 and TRBJ1-6; D ambiguous. Germline values: CDR1 LNHDA, CDR2 SQIVND (reference sequence). The CDR3 length is 12 residues. The ends were cut back, 7 bases at V and 0 bases at J, with 1 base in the middle. Here the CDR3 reads CASTSYNSPLHF. The CDR3 region has the DNA TGTGCCAGTACCTCCTATAATTCACCCCTCCACTTT.

This clone was found a few times. J is TRBJ1-2 and V is TRBV6-8; D remains unclear. Trimming pared 6 bases from V and 0 bases from J, leaving 14 bases between. CDR1 and CDR2 from the germline V gene are MNHGY and SAAAGT. The length of the CDR3 is 15 residues. CDR3: CASREHGAANYGYTF. The CDR3 DNA sequence: TGTGCCAGCAGGGAGCATGGAGCCGCTAACTATGGCTACACCTTC.

The V and J genes are TRBV27 and TRBJ1-5, with D perhaps matching TRBD1 (5 bases). This CDR3 has 16 amino acids. The V end lost 3 bases, the J end lost 0 bases, and 12 bases lay between the germline ends. Looked up from germline, CDR1 is MNHEY and CDR2 is SMNVEV (reference sequence). Written as DNA, the CDR3 is TGTGCCAGCAGTTTGATCGGGACGGATAGCAATCAGCCCCAGCATTTT. This translates into CASSLIGTDSNQPQHF.

This clone is deemed large. The chain has TRBV6-8 and TRBJ2-2; 10 positions agree with TRBD1. This CDR3 contains 14 residues. Germline CDR1 and CDR2: MNHGY and SAAAGT. V shed 6 bases and J 8 bases; nucleotides not matched to a gene: 6. CDR3 region: CASRAGQGTGELFF. DNA of the CDR3: TGTGCCAGCAGGGCGGGACAGGGGACGGGGGAGCTGTTTTTT.

This clone showed up just a few times. The rearrangement links TRBV6-8 to TRBJ1-1, with 11 positions matching TRBD1. The V segment lost 2 bases and the J segment 10 bases; nucleotides outside the gene matches: 15. Germline V lookup: CDR1 MNHGY, CDR2 SAAAGT. The CDR3 has 17 residues. The CDR3 reads CASSYASGQGAPMVAFF. Here the CDR3 DNA reads TGTGCCAGCAGTTACGCGAGCGGACAGGGGGCCCCTATGGTAGCTTTCTTT.

This chain joins TRBV9 and TRBJ1-2; no reliable D call. The CDR3 is 15 residues long. The germline V gene encodes CDR1 SGDLS and CDR2 YYNGEE. V lost 5 bases, J lost 5 bases, and 19 bases lay in between. This CDR3 reads CASSEAEVPLYGYTF. Written as DNA, the CDR3 is TGTGCCAGCAGTGAAGCGGAAGTCCCCCTTTATGGCTACACCTTC.

This clone has more than one count but fewer than ten. This chain links TRBV6-8 with TRBJ1-6; unclear D gene. The V end lost 2 bases, the J end lost 8 bases, and 10 bases lay between the germline ends. Germline-derived CDR1 and CDR2 are MNHGY and SAAAGT. CDR3 length: 14 residues. The CDR3 protein is CASSYPGDDSPLHF. For the CDR3, the DNA is TGTGCCAGCAGTTACCCCGGAGACGATTCACCCCTCCACTTT.

This clone is labeled as medium-sized. The V gene is TRBV11-3, the J gene TRBJ1-1, with D maybe TRBD1 (5 bases). CDR1 SGHNT and CDR2 YENEEA come from the germline V gene. The germline V and J ends were trimmed by 5 bases and 1 base, with 14 bases remaining between them. CDR3 length: 15 amino acids. The CDR3 sequence is CASSPWGTGNTEAFF. The CDR3 nucleotides are TGTGCCAGCAGCCCGTGGGGGACGGGGAACACTGAAGCTTTCTTT.

V is TRBV18 and J is TRBJ2-1; 8 nucleotides align to TRBD2. Germline V CDR1 and CDR2: KGHSH, LQKENI. Trimming at V came to 5 bases and at J to 1 base, leaving 4 bases not matched to a gene. The CDR3 covers 15 residues. The CDR3 protein is CASSKTSDSYNEQFF. The CDR3 coding sequence is TGTGCCAGCTCAAAGACTAGCGATTCCTACAATGAGCAGTTCTTC.

This sequence joins TRBV19 and TRBJ2-5, with 7 nucleotides matching TRBD1. Germline V lookup: CDR1 LNHDA, CDR2 SQIVND (reference sequence). The ends lost 6 bases at V and 1 base at J; junction bases unmatched: 5. This CDR3 contains 14 residues. The CDR3, as DNA: TGTGCCAGTAGCGAGGGGACAGCCCAAGAGACCCAGTACTTC. Protein product: CASSEGTAQETQYF.

The rearrangement uses TRBV29-1 and TRBJ1-2; TRBD1 aligns across 10 bases. J lost 8 bases, V lost 3 bases, and 9 bases had no gene match. The germline V gene encodes CDR1 SQVTM and CDR2 ANQGSEA. The CDR3 spans 14 residues. This CDR3 is CSVEFGQGERGYTF. In nucleotides, the CDR3 is TGCAGCGTTGAGTTCGGACAGGGGGAGAGGGGCTACACCTTC.

This chain connects TRBV6-8 to TRBJ2-2; a possible D gene is TRBD2 (6 bases). Germline CDR1 and CDR2: MNHGY and SAAAGT. CDR3 length: 14 residues. Trimming stripped 7 bases from V and 5 bases from J, with 14 bases between. In DNA, the CDR3 is TGTGCCAGCATGTTCGGAGGGCATACCGGGGAGCTGTTTTTT. It yields the protein CASMFGGHTGELFF.

In DNA form, the CDR3 reads TGTGCCAGTAGACGACTAGCGGGAGGCGGCGGGGAGCTGTTTTTT. It translates to CASRRLAGGGGELFF. V and J are TRBV19 and TRBJ2-2; 13 bases match TRBD2. The CDR3 is 15 amino acids. Germline values: CDR1 LNHDA, CDR2 SQIVND (reference sequence). J was trimmed by 7 bases and V by 6 bases; bases with no gene match: 5.

The chain uses TRBV28 and TRBJ1-5; D call uncertain. Germline V CDR1 and CDR2: MDHEN, SYDVKM. V lost 8 bases to trimming and J lost 1 base, with 9 bases between them. The CDR3 spans 13 residues. The CDR3 loop reads CASGGLSNQPQHF. The DNA for the CDR3 is TGTGCCAGCGGAGGCTTAAGCAATCAGCCCCAGCATTTT.

This clone is large (0.1 to 1%) by share. CDR3 amino acids: CASSINFGQGESPMNTGELFF. The CDR3 DNA follows: TGTGCCAGTAGTATAAACTTCGGACAGGGGGAGTCACCGATGAACACCGGGGAGCTGTTTTTT. The chain recombines TRBV19 with TRBJ2-2, with 10 nucleotides matching TRBD1. The CDR3 has 21 residues. The J segment lost 1 base and the V segment lost 2 bases, leaving 16 bases of the junction unmatched. Germline CDR1 and CDR2: LNHDA and SQIVND (reference sequence).

The chain combines TRBV9 with TRBJ2-5, with TRBD2 matching over 12 bases. The CDR3 is made up of 18 amino acids. The J segment lost 4 bases and the V segment lost 4 bases, leaving 14 bases of the junction unmatched. CDR1 and CDR2 (germline): SGDLS, YYNGEE. The CDR3 DNA follows: TGTGCCAGCAGCCCAAGCCTAGCGGGAGGGATTATTGGAGAGACCCAGTACTTC. Amino acid sequence: CASSPSLAGGIIGETQYF.

Sample share makes this clone medium-sized. The chain joins TRBV6-8 to TRBJ1-1, with D possibly matching TRBD1 (5 bases). From germline, CDR1 is MNHGY and CDR2 SAAAGT. Trimming pared 5 bases from V and 9 bases from J, leaving 13 bases between. This CDR3 has 12 amino acids. CDR3 sequence: CASSGPDNKAFF. The CDR3 DNA follows: TGTGCCAGCAGTGGTCCGGACAACAAAGCTTTCTTT.

This clone is medium-sized by share. The V gene is TRBV6-8, the J gene TRBJ1-6; the D is unclear. The V and J ends lost 2 bases and 8 bases respectively, with 13 bases between them. Germline V lookup: CDR1 MNHGY, CDR2 SAAAGT. The CDR3 length is 15 residues. The CDR3 is CASSYTTGDDSPLHF. The CDR3 bases are TGTGCCAGCAGTTACACGACCGGGGATGATTCACCCCTCCACTTT.

The CDR3 coding sequence is TGTGCCAGCAGTTTCCAGGGGACGACGAGGAATGAGCAGTTCTTC. It yields the protein CASSFQGTTRNEQFF. This chain uses TRBV28 with TRBJ2-1; maybe TRBD1 (6 bases). This CDR3 contains 15 residues. The V gene's germline CDR1 is MDHEN and CDR2 SYDVKM. Trimming shortened V by 3 bases and J by 7 bases, and 16 bases separated the two germline ends.

The rearrangement links TRBV15 to TRBJ1-1; D gene uncertain. Germline V CDR1 and CDR2: LNHNV, YYDKDF (reference sequence). The germline V and J ends were trimmed by 7 bases and 4 bases, with 19 bases remaining between them. The length of the CDR3 is 15 residues. CDR3: CATKMGPQSFTEAFF. The DNA for the CDR3 is TGTGCCACCAAAATGGGTCCACAGAGCTTCACTGAAGCTTTCTTT.

To note about this clone: A junction boundary mismatches the germline segment, possibly from a read error. The chain links TRBV6-4 to TRBJ2-3, with 7 bases that match TRBD2. Germline V gene data show CDR1 as MRHNA and CDR2 as SNTAGT. The CDR3 consists of 16 residues. The CDR3 loop reads CAISARAGDLPDTQYF. In DNA form, the CDR3 reads TGTGCCATCAGTGCCCGGGCGGGGGACTTGCCGGATACGCAGTATTTT.